The 8 T cell receptor beta chains below come from one sample, sequenced in a study of OX40 agonist ivuxolimab in advanced cancers. Measured with immunoSEQ multiplex PCR; TCRdb has only the in-frame clones, and not every one. Of around 76,000 clones listed, nearly 95% were seen once; the top ten hold over 20%. Sequencing used CD4+ or CD8+ T cells sorted from blood, obtained in a trial of the OX40 agonist ivuxolimab. The receptors originated from an adult with an advanced solid tumor such as melanoma, head and neck, liver or kidney cancer.

V is TRBV11-2 and J is TRBJ2-7, with TRBD1 matching over 9 bases. Per germline, CDR1 SGHAT and CDR2 FQNNGV. With 5 bases clipped from V and 5 bases from J, the junction kept 7 bases outside the gene matches. The CDR3 consists of 14 residues. The CDR3 here is CASSQGTGRNEQYF. The CDR3 coding sequence is TGTGCCAGCAGCCAAGGGACAGGGAGGAACGAGCAGTACTTC.

The rearrangement links TRBV5-8 to TRBJ2-1, with D possibly matching TRBD1 (5 bases). Between the trimmed V and J ends, which lost 4 bases and 4 bases, there was a span of 12 bases. CDR1 and CDR2 (germline): SGHTS, YDEGEE. This CDR3 has 14 residues. Here the CDR3 reads CASSAGQGYNEQFF. The CDR3 nucleotides read TGTGCCAGCAGCGCCGGGCAGGGTTACAATGAGCAGTTCTTC.

CDR3 residues: CASSLGDYNEQFF. The CDR3 nucleotides read TGCGCCAGCAGCTTAGGGGACTACAATGAGCAGTTCTTC. This chain joins TRBV5-1 and TRBJ2-1; possible D gene TRBD1, 5 bases. Trimming took 2 bases from V and 3 from J, leaving 6 bases between them. The germline gives CDR1 SGHRS, CDR2 YFSETQ. CDR3 length: 13 amino acids.

This chain connects TRBV4-1 to TRBJ1-1; D possibly corresponds to TRBD1 (6 bases). Between the trimmed V and J ends, which lost 4 bases and 3 bases, there was a span of 18 bases. CDR1 and CDR2 (germline): MGHRA, YSYEKL. There are 16 residues in the CDR3. The CDR3 protein is CASSLPGGRGYTEAFF. In nucleotides, the CDR3 is TGCGCCAGCAGCCTCCCGGGGGGCAGGGGTTACACTGAAGCTTTCTTT.

This clone has only a few counts. The chain joins TRBV5-4 to TRBJ2-7; no reliable D call. CDR1 is SGHNT, CDR2 YYREEE, per germline (reference sequence). The V end was cut by 0 bases, the J end by 2 bases, with 0 bases between. The CDR3 is made up of 11 amino acids. This chain's CDR3 is CASSLAYEQYF. The CDR3 region has the DNA TGTGCCAGCAGCTTGGCCTACGAGCAGTACTTC.

The chain carries TRBV19 and TRBJ1-5; 7 nucleotides agree with TRBD1. After removal of 9 bases from V and 2 bases from J, the junction contained 4 bases not matched to a gene. This CDR3 is built from 13 residues. Germline lookup yields CDR1 LNHDA and CDR2 SQIVND (reference sequence). The chain's CDR3 is CASKQGRNQPQHF. In DNA, the CDR3 is TGTGCCAGCAAACAGGGGCGCAATCAGCCCCAGCATTTT. The variable domain in full, completed from reference TRBV19 and TRBJ1-5, reads DGGITQSPKYLFRKEGQNVTLSCEQNLNHDAMYWYRQDPGQGLRLIYYSQIVNDFQKGDIAEGYSVSREKKESFPLTVTSAQKNPTAFYLCASKQGRNQPQHFGDGTRLSIL.

The V gene is TRBV9, the J gene TRBJ2-7, with a weak D call TRBD2 (6 bases). The CDR3 spans 15 residues. The V gene lost 2 bases and the J gene lost 5 bases, with 17 bases spanning the gap. Germline V lookup: CDR1 SGDLS, CDR2 YYNGEE. DNA of the CDR3: TGTGCCAGCAGCGTTAACCCGGGAGAACAAGACGAGCAGTACTTC. This translates into CASSVNPGEQDEQYF.

The CDR3 spells CASSFSGASTDTQYF. In DNA, the CDR3 is TGTGCCAGCAGTTTTAGCGGGGCTAGCACAGATACGCAGTATTTT. The chain uses TRBV7-2 and TRBJ2-3; the match to TRBD2 covers 8 bases. CDR1 SGHTA and CDR2 FQGNSA come from the germline V gene. The CDR3 spans 15 residues. Trimming took 6 bases from V and 0 from J; bases not matched to a gene: 5.